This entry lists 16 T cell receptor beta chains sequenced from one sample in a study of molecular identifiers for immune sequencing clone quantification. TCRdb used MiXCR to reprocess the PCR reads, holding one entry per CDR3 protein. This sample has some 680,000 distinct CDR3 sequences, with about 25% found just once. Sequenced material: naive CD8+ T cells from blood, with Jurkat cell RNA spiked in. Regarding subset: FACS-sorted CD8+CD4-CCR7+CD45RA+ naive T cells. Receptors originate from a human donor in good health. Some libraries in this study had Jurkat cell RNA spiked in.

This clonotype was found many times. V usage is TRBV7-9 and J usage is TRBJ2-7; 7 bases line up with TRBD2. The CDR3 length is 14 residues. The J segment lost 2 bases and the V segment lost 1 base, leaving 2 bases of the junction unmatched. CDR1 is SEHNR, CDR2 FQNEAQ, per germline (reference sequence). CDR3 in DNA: TGTGCCAGCAGCTTAGGGGGGAGGGCCTACGAGCAGTACTTC. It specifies CASSLGGRAYEQYF.

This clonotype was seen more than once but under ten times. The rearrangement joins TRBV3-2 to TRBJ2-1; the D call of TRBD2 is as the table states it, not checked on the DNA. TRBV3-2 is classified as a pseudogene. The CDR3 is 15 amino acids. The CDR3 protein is CASSQDCLACNEQFF. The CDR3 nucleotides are TGTGCCAGCAGCCAAGATTGTCTAGCGTGCAATGAGCAGTTCTTC.

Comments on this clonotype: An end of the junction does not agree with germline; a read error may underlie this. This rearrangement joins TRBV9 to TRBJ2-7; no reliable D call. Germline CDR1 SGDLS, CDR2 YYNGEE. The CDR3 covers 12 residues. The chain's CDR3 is CASSVAENEQHF. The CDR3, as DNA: TGTGCCAGCAGCGTAGCCGAAAACGAGCAGCACTTC.

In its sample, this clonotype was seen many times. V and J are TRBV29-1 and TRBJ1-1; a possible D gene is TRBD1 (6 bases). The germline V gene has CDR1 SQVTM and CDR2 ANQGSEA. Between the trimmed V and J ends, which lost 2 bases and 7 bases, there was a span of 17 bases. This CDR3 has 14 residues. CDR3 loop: CSVEPGRGQGEAFF. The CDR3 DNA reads TGCAGCGTTGAACCCGGCCGGGGGCAGGGTGAAGCTTTCTTT.

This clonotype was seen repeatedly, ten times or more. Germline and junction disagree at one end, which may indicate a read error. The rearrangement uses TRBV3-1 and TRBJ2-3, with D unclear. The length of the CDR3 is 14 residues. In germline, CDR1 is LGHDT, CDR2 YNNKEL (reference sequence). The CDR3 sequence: CASSQERSADTQYF. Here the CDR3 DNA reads TGTGCCAGCAGTCAAGAAAGGTCGGCAGATACGCAGTATTTT.

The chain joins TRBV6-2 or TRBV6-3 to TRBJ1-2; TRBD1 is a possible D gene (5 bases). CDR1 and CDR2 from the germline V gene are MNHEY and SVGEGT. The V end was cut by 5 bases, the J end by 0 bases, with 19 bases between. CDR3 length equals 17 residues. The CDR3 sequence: CASSHVSKGYTNYGYTF. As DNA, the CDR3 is TGTGCCAGCAGTCATGTATCCAAGGGGTACACTAACTATGGCTACACCTTC.

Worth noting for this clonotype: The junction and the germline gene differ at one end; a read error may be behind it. The CDR3 nucleotides are TGTACCAGCAGCCGATCTTACGAGCAGTACTTC. This sequence encodes CTSSRSYEQYF. The rearrangement joins TRBV7-9 to TRBJ2-7; D remains ambiguous. CDR3 length equals 11 residues. Per the germline V gene, CDR1 is SEHNR and CDR2 is FQNEAQ (reference sequence).

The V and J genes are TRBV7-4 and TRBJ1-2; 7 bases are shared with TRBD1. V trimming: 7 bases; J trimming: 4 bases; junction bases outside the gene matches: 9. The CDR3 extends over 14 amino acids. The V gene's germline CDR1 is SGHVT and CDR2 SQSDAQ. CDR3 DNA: TGTGCCAGCACCCAGGGGGGGGCCGTCTATGGCTACACCTTC. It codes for CASTQGGAVYGYTF.

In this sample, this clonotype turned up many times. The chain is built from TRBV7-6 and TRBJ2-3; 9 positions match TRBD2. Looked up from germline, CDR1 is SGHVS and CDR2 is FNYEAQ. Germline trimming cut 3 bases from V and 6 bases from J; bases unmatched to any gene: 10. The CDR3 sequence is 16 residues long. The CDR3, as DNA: TGTGCCAGCAGCTTGTCGGGACTAGCAATGACGGATACGCAGTATTTT. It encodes CASSLSGLAMTDTQYF.

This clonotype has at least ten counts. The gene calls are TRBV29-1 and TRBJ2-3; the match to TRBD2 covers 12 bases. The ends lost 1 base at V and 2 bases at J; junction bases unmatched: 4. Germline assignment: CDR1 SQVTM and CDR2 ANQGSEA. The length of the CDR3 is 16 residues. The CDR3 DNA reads TGCAGCGTTGAAGGGACTAGCGGGGAAACCACAGATACGCAGTATTTT. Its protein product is CSVEGTSGETTDTQYF.

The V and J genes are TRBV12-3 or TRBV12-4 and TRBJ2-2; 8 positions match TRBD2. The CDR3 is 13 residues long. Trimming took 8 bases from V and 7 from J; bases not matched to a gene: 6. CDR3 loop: CASQAGEGGELFF. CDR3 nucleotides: TGTGCCAGCCAAGCGGGAGAAGGCGGGGAGCTGTTTTTT.

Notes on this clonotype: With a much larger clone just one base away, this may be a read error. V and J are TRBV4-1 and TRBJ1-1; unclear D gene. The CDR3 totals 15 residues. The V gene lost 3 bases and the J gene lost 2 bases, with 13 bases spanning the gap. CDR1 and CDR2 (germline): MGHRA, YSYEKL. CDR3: CASSQVRLGNTEAFF. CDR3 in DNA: TGCGCCAGCAGCCAGGTAAGACTGGGAAACACTGAAGCTTTCTTT.

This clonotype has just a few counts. This CDR3 is CASSARTGGTEAFF. The CDR3 DNA reads TGTGCCAGCAGCGCCCGGACAGGGGGGACTGAAGCTTTCTTT. The chain joins TRBV12-3 or TRBV12-4 to TRBJ1-1; TRBD1 matches 10 bases. J was trimmed by 5 bases and V by 6 bases; bases with no gene match: 6. This CDR3 comprises 14 residues.

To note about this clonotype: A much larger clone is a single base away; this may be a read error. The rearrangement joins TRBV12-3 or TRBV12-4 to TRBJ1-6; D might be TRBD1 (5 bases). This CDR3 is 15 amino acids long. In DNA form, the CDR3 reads TGTGCCAGCAGTTTAGGAACAGGAGGTAATTCACCCCTCAACTTT. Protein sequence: CASSLGTGGNSPLNF.

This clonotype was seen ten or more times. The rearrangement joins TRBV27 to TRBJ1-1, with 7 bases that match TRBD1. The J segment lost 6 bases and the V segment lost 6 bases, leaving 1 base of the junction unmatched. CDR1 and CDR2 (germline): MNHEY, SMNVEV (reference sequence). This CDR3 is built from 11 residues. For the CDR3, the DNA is TGTGCCAGCAGAACAGGGGCTGAAGCTTTCTTT. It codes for CASRTGAEAFF.

This chain's CDR3 is CASSYGWEPSTDTQYF. The CDR3 nucleotides read TGTGCCAGCAGCTACGGCTGGGAACCTAGCACAGATACGCAGTATTTT. V and J are TRBV5-4 and TRBJ2-3; D is undetermined. The CDR3 is made up of 16 amino acids. Germline V gives CDR1 SGHNT, CDR2 YYREEE (reference sequence). V was clipped by 3 bases and J by 0 bases, with 14 bases between them.